These 27 T cell receptor beta chains share one sample of origin, sequenced in a study of identical twins. TCRdb passed the 5' RACE reads through MiXCR, listing each CDR3 protein once. The profile shows about 700,000 distinct CDR3 sequences, roughly 6% of them singletons. Sequenced material: naive T cells sorted from blood. These receptors all stem from a man aged 18 to 29 in good health.

There are many counts of this clonotype. The chain carries TRBV29-1 and TRBJ2-7; no clear D. V lost 2 bases, J lost 4 bases, and 12 bases lay in between. This CDR3 has 13 residues. CDR1 and CDR2 from the germline V gene are SQVTM and ANQGSEA. The CDR3 region has the DNA TGCAGCGTTGAAAGGCGAGAGAGGTACGAGCAGTACTTC. Translated, it gives CSVERRERYEQYF.

This clonotype has at least ten counts. V usage is TRBV9 and J usage is TRBJ2-7; tentative D call: TRBD1 (6 bases). From germline, CDR1 is SGDLS and CDR2 YYNGEE. There are 15 residues in the CDR3. Trimming took 0 bases from V and 1 from J, leaving 11 bases between them. The CDR3 DNA sequence: TGTGCCAGCAGCGTAGGGCAGGGGCCTTCCTACGAGCAGTACTTC. Amino acids: CASSVGQGPSYEQYF.

This clonotype was seen a few times. The V gene is TRBV15, the J gene TRBJ2-3, with 8 nucleotides matching TRBD2. Germline loops: CDR1 LNHNV, CDR2 YYDKDF (reference sequence). The J segment lost 5 bases and the V segment lost 0 bases, leaving 4 bases of the junction unmatched. The CDR3 is 15 residues long. CDR3 coding DNA: TGTGCCACCAGCAGAGATAAGGCGGGAGGAGATACGCAGTATTTT. It encodes CATSRDKAGGDTQYF.

This chain connects TRBV7-3 to TRBJ2-2; TRBD1 or TRBD2 may be the D gene (5 bases each). With 4 bases removed from V and 6 bases from J, the gap between germline ends came to 18 bases. CDR1 is SGHTA and CDR2 is FQGTGA in the germline V gene. This CDR3 has 16 residues. CDR3 sequence (DNA): TGTGCCAGCAGCTCAAGGGCTCAGGGAGCGGCCGGGGAGCTGTTTTTT. Its translation is CASSSRAQGAAGELFF.

At least ten counts were recorded for this clonotype. The genes are TRBV29-1 and TRBJ1-1; no clear D. The CDR3 loop spans 14 amino acids. Germline CDR1 reads SQVTM; CDR2 reads ANQGSEA. The V gene lost 1 base and the J gene lost 1 base, with 10 bases spanning the gap. The CDR3 DNA reads as TGCAGCGTTGAAGCCCCTCCGGGGAACACTGAAGCTTTCTTT. It is translated as CSVEAPPGNTEAFF. The full variable domain, completed using reference TRBV29-1 and TRBJ1-1, is SAVISQKPSRDICQRGTSLTIQCQVDSQVTMMFWYRQQPGQSLTLIATANQGSEATYESGFVIDKFPISRPNLTFSTLTVSNMSPEDSSIYLCSVEAPPGNTEAFFGQGTRLTVV.

This clonotype has a count of ten or more. The gene calls are TRBV7-2 and TRBJ2-3; D gene unclear. Germline CDR1 and CDR2: SGHTA and FQGNSA. Trimming removed 2 bases from V and 1 base from J, with 4 bases in between. This CDR3 has 13 amino acids. CDR3 DNA: TGTGCCAGCAGCTTATGGGGCACAGATACGCAGTATTTT. This codes for CASSLWGTDTQYF.

This clonotype was seen at least ten times. V and J are TRBV6-4 and TRBJ2-1; the match to TRBD2 covers 7 bases. Trimming at V came to 4 bases and at J to 9 bases, leaving 6 bases not matched to a gene. Looked up from germline, CDR1 is MRHNA and CDR2 is SNTAGT. The CDR3 has 13 amino acids. CDR3 nucleotides: TGTGCCAGCAGTGTAGGGAGGGGAACTGAGCAGTTCTTC. Protein product: CASSVGRGTEQFF.

In its sample, this clonotype was seen many times. This chain connects TRBV29-1 to TRBJ2-1, with 8 bases fitting TRBD2. Looked up from germline, CDR1 is SQVTM and CDR2 is ANQGSEA. The CDR3 runs 14 residues. J was trimmed by 5 bases and V by 5 bases; bases with no gene match: 8. The CDR3 DNA reads TGCAGCGTTAGCGGGGGTTTGGGCAACAATGAGCAGTTCTTC. Protein: CSVSGGLGNNEQFF.

This clonotype was recorded at least ten times. The V and J genes are TRBV12-3 or TRBV12-4 and TRBJ1-6; maybe TRBD1 (5 bases). Between the trimmed V and J ends, which lost 5 bases and 9 bases, there was a span of 23 bases. The CDR3 is made up of 17 amino acids. The CDR3 region has the DNA TGTGCCAGCAGTCCCCGGACACGGGAGAATCGGGGTTCACCCCTCCACTTT. Translated: CASSPRTRENRGSPLHF.

This clonotype occurred many times. This chain uses TRBV5-1 with TRBJ2-1; D possibly corresponds to TRBD2 (5 bases). The CDR3 is made up of 14 amino acids. Between the trimmed V and J ends, which lost 4 bases and 5 bases, there was a span of 13 bases. The germline gives CDR1 SGHRS, CDR2 YFSETQ. CDR3 protein: CASSPGSDHNEQFF. Written as DNA, the CDR3 is TGCGCCAGCAGCCCGGGATCGGACCACAATGAGCAGTTCTTC.

In its sample, this clonotype was seen a few times. The chain's CDR3 is CASSSLGGRKGEQYF. DNA for the CDR3: TGTGCCAGCAGCTCCTTGGGTGGGAGGAAGGGGGAGCAGTACTTC. The chain uses TRBV7-2 and TRBJ2-7; maybe TRBD2 (6 bases). V shed 4 bases and J shed 7 bases, with 20 bases lying between them. This CDR3 contains 15 residues. Germline lookup yields CDR1 SGHTA and CDR2 FQGNSA.

This clonotype was detected a few times. The genes are TRBV20-1 and TRBJ2-7, with 8 positions matching TRBD1. Trimming removed 0 bases from V and 4 bases from J; junction bases left unmatched: 8. The germline V gene has CDR1 DFQATT and CDR2 SNEGSKA (reference sequence). The length of the CDR3 is 15 residues. The DNA for the CDR3 is TGCAGTGCTAGAGATATACAGGGGGATATGTACGAGCAGTACTTC. The encoded protein is CSARDIQGDMYEQYF.

This clonotype was recorded many times. V gene TRBV5-1 combines with J gene TRBJ2-2, with a weak D call TRBD2 (6 bases). The germline gives CDR1 SGHRS, CDR2 YFSETQ. This CDR3 is 14 amino acids long. V gave up 4 bases and J gave up 5 bases, with 12 bases separating them. This CDR3 reads CASSGGTETGELFF. The CDR3 nucleotides are TGCGCCAGCAGCGGCGGGACGGAAACCGGGGAGCTGTTTTTT.

V is TRBV12-3 or TRBV12-4 and J is TRBJ2-7; perhaps D is TRBD1 or TRBD2 (5 bases each). V shed 7 bases and J shed 3 bases, with 13 bases lying between them. The CDR3 has 13 amino acids. The CDR3 nucleotides are TGTGCCAGCACCTGGGACGGCAACTACGAGCAGTACTTC. It specifies CASTWDGNYEQYF.

This clonotype was counted at least ten times. The chain combines TRBV12-3 or TRBV12-4 with TRBJ2-3; D is possibly TRBD2 (5 bases). This CDR3 is 14 amino acids long. V lost 1 base and J 4 bases, leaving 9 bases between the germline ends. As DNA, the CDR3 is TGTGCCAGCAGTTTAGATGGGAGATCAGATACGCAGTATTTT. Residues: CASSLDGRSDTQYF.

This clonotype was detected a few times. This chain joins TRBV6-2 or TRBV6-3 and TRBJ2-2; 12 bases agree with TRBD2. The CDR3 is 17 residues long. With V trimmed by 0 bases and J by 3 bases, 2 bases remained unmatched. Germline CDR1 reads MNHEY; CDR2 reads SVGEGT. The CDR3 region has the DNA TGTGCCAGCAGTTACTCGACTAGCGGGAGAGACACCGGGGAGCTGTTTTTT. Residues: CASSYSTSGRDTGELFF.

This clonotype has just a few counts. This chain links TRBV7-9 with TRBJ1-4; TRBD1 matches at 8 bases. This CDR3 comprises 15 residues. The V gene's germline CDR1 is SEHNR and CDR2 FQNEAQ (reference sequence). Unmatched junction bases numbered 7, after V lost 6 bases and J lost 4 bases. DNA of the CDR3: TGTGCCAGCAGTTCCGGGACAGGCCTTAATGAAAAACTGTTTTTT. Its translation is CASSSGTGLNEKLFF.

This clonotype was recorded at least ten times. The chain combines TRBV11-2 with TRBJ2-5, with no clear D. Per the germline V gene, CDR1 is SGHAT and CDR2 is FQNNGV. The V and J ends lost 4 bases and 0 bases respectively, with 6 bases between them. The CDR3 has 13 residues. The CDR3 nucleotides are TGTGCCAGCAGCTCAGTGTACCAAGAGACCCAGTACTTC. It is translated as CASSSVYQETQYF.

This clonotype came up a few times. V usage is TRBV7-9 and J usage is TRBJ2-5, with D unclear. V shed 4 bases and J shed 5 bases, with 20 bases lying between them. From germline, CDR1 is SEHNR and CDR2 FQNEAQ (reference sequence). The CDR3 extends over 16 amino acids. CDR3 amino acids: CASSSWADLTIETQYF. CDR3 in DNA: TGTGCCAGCAGCTCCTGGGCAGATTTAACTATTGAGACCCAGTACTTC.

The chain has TRBV24-1 and TRBJ2-1; D remains unclear. Trimming left V 1 base short and J 3 bases short, with 21 bases between. Per the germline V gene, CDR1 is KGHDR and CDR2 is SFDVKD. CDR3 size: 19 residues. CDR3 sequence: CATSDFSPDPSQNYNEQFF. For the CDR3, the DNA is TGTGCCACCAGTGATTTCAGTCCGGACCCGTCCCAGAACTACAATGAGCAGTTCTTC.

In this sample, this clonotype turned up a few times. The CDR3, as DNA: TGTGCCAGCAGTTTTGGGGGATTCTACAATGAGCAGTTCTTC. This codes for CASSFGGFYNEQFF. V gene TRBV12-3 or TRBV12-4 combines with J gene TRBJ2-1; D possibly uses TRBD1 or TRBD2 (5 bases each). V was clipped by 3 bases and J by 3 bases, with 9 bases between them. This CDR3 comprises 14 residues.

There are a few counts of this clonotype. A junction end diverges from the germline sequence, so it may reflect a read error. The chain joins TRBV7-6 to TRBJ2-3; 9 bases fit TRBD2. The germline V gene has CDR1 SGHVS and CDR2 FNYEAQ. The CDR3 has 13 amino acids. CDR3 loop: CASSTAGGPLMNF. In DNA, the CDR3 is TGTGCCAGCAGCACAGCGGGGGGCCCACTCATGAATTTT.

A remark on this clonotype: This could be a read error, since a much larger clone is one nucleotide away. Because it lacks the conserved phenylalanine or tryptophan at the end, this CDR3 is likely a read error. The chain employs TRBV18 and TRBJ2-7; either TRBD1 or TRBD2 may fit D (5 bases each). The germline gives CDR1 KGHSH, CDR2 LQKENI. V lost 5 bases, J lost 8 bases, and 16 bases lay in between. The CDR3 is 13 amino acids. The CDR3 nucleotides read TGTGCCAGCTCAGAGACCGAGCCGGGACAGCAGTACGAC. It is translated as CASSETEPGQQYD.

V usage is TRBV20-1 and J usage is TRBJ1-1; D possibly corresponds to TRBD1 (5 bases). Germline assignment: CDR1 DFQATT and CDR2 SNEGSKA (reference sequence). This CDR3 comprises 14 residues. V dropped 6 bases and J dropped 4 bases, with 18 bases sitting between them. This chain's CDR3 is CSASGLTGGTEAFF. CDR3 DNA: TGCAGTGCCTCCGGTCTCACGGGGGGCACTGAAGCTTTCTTT.

This clonotype has more than one count but fewer than ten. This rearrangement joins TRBV11-2 to TRBJ2-1; 12 bases line up with TRBD2. V shed 5 bases, J shed 6 bases, and the junction held 8 bases outside the gene matches. This CDR3 spans 16 amino acids. The germline V gene encodes CDR1 SGHAT and CDR2 FQNNGV. The CDR3 DNA sequence: TGTGCCAGCAGCCCAATGGGACTAGCGGGTTCCAATGAGCAGTTCTTC. It is translated as CASSPMGLAGSNEQFF.

This clonotype was seen more than once but under ten times. This rearrangement joins TRBV5-5 to TRBJ2-3, with 7 nucleotides matching TRBD1. Trimming cost V 4 bases and J 6 bases; bases outside gene matches: 8. The CDR3 covers 14 residues. Looked up from germline, CDR1 is SGHKS and CDR2 is YYEKEE (reference sequence). CDR3 DNA sequence: TGTGCCAGCAGCCCACAGGGGTTGAGCGATACGCAGTATTTT. This encodes CASSPQGLSDTQYF.

The sample holds many counts of this clonotype. The chain uses TRBV15 and TRBJ2-7, with 10 positions matching TRBD1. Germline CDR1 is LNHNV and CDR2 is YYDKDF (reference sequence). The CDR3 runs 16 residues. V dropped 1 base and J dropped 8; count of bases not matched to a gene: 11. The CDR3 DNA follows: TGTGCCACCAGCAGAGCGCGGGACAGGGGAACTTACCAGCAGTACTTC. Translated: CATSRARDRGTYQQYF. The full variable domain, with the rest looked up from reference TRBV15 and TRBJ2-7, is DAMVIQNPRYQVTQFGKPVTLSCSQTLNHNVMYWYQQKSSQAPKLLFHYYDKDFNNEADTPDNFQSRRPNTSFCFLDIRSPGLGDTAMYLCATSRARDRGTYQQYFGPGTRLTVT.